The rows below give T cell receptor beta chains drawn from one sample of a study of Ad26.COV2.S vaccination and SARS-CoV-2 variants. Libraries were prepared by immunoSEQ multiplex PCR; TCRdb keeps only in-frame clonotypes and omits some of them. The sample carries about 480,000 clones, roughly 87% recorded once. The sequencing used peripheral blood, collected in a trial of Ad26.COV2.S vaccine versus placebo. Receptors originate from a person aged 18 to 65 who received the Ad26.COV2.S COVID-19 vaccine or a placebo. Both conserved end residues are part of each CDR3. The D gene is left open where the match is weak. Only some rows state a clone size, as once, few, many or a class for expanded clones.

clone_size j_call v_call d_call cdr3_nt cdr3_aa
. TRBJ1-3 TRBV30 TRBD1 TGTGCCGGAGACAGGGGGAACTCTGGAAACACCATATATTTT CAGDRGNSGNTIYF
. TRBJ1-5 TRBV19 TRBD1 TGTGCCAGTAGTAATCAGGGGGACCAGCCCCAGCATTTT CASSNQGDQPQHF
once TRBJ2-7 TRBV2 TRBD2 TGTGCCAGCAGTTCCGCGGGGGGAAGGGGGCAGTACTTC CASSSAGGRGQYF
. TRBJ2-2 TRBV21-1 . TGTGCCAGCAGCACTATACGAGGCGGGACAGGGACCGGGGAGCTGTTTTTT CASSTIRGGTGTGELFF
. TRBJ1-4 TRBV2 . TGTGCCAGCGCCTGGAATGAAAAACTGTTTTTT CASAWNEKLFF
. TRBJ1-3 TRBV27 . TGTGCCAGCAGTTTAGGTCCGGGGATAACTGGAAACACCATATATTTT CASSLGPGITGNTIYF
. TRBJ1-1 TRBV6-1 . TGTGCCAGCAGTGATCGGGCAGGGGTCACTGAAGCTTTCTTT CASSDRAGVTEAFF
. TRBJ2-1 TRBV3-1/TRBV3-2 TRBD2 TGTGCCAGCAGCCAACTGAGCGGGAGGGTTAACAATGAGCAGTTCTTC CASSQLSGRVNNEQFF
. TRBJ2-7 TRBV5-1 TRBD2 TGCGCCAGCAGCACTAGCGGGAGTCGGGAGCAGTACTTC CASSTSGSREQYF
. TRBJ2-3 TRBV5-1 . TGCGCCAGCAGCTTGGGTTACAGGGGAGGGCTGACAGATACGCAGTATTTT CASSLGYRGGLTDTQYF
. TRBJ2-7 TRBV6-6 . TGTGCCAGCAGTTACTCGAGGAGGGACGAGCAGTACTTC CASSYSRRDEQYF
. TRBJ1-5 TRBV30 . TGTGCCTGGAGTGCGGGCAGGGATCAGCCCCAGCATTTT CAWSAGRDQPQHF